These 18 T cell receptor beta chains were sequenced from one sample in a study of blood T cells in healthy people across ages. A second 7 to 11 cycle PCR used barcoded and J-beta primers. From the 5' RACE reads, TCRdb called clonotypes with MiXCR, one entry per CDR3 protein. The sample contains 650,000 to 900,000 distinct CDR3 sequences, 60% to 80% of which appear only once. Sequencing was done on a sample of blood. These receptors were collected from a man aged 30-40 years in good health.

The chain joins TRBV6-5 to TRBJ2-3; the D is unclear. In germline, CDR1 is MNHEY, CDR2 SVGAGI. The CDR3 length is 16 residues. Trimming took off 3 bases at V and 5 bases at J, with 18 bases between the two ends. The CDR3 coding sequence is TGTGCCAGCAGTTATGGGGTCGAGAGGTTCAAAGATACGCAGTATTTT. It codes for CASSYGVERFKDTQYF.

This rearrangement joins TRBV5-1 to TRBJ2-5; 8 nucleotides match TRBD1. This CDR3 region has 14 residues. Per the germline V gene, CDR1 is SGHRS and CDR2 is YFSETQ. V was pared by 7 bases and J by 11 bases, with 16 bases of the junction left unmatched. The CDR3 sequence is CASGTDRAYNEQYF. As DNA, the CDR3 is TGCGCCAGCGGAACGGACAGGGCTTACAATGAGCAGTACTTC.

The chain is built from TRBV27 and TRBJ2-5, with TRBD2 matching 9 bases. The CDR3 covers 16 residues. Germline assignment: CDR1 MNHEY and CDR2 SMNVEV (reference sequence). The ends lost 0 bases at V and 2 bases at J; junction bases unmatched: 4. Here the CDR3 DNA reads TGTGCCAGCAGTTTATCACGGCTAGCGGGACAAGAGACCCAGTACTTC. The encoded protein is CASSLSRLAGQETQYF.

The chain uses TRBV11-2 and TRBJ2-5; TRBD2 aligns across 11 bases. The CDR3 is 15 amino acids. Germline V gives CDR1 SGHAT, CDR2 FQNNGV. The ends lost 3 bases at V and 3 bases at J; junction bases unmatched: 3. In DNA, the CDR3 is TGTGCCAGCAGCTTGGGACTAGCGGAAAAAGAGACCCAGTACTTC. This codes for CASSLGLAEKETQYF.

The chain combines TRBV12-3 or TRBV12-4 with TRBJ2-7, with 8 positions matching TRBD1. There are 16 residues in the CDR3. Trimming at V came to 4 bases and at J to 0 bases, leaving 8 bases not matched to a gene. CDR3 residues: CASSSTRTGFSYEQYF. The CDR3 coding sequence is TGTGCCAGCAGTTCTACCAGGACAGGGTTCTCCTACGAGCAGTACTTC.

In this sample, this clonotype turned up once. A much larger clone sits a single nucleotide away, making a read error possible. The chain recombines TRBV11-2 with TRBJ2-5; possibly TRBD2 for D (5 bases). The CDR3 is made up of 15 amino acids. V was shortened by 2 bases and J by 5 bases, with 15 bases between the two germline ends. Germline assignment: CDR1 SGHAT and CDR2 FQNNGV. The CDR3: CASSLSAGDHETQYF. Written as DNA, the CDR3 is TGTGCCAGCAGCTTAAGCGCGGGCGATCATGAGACCCAGTACTTC.

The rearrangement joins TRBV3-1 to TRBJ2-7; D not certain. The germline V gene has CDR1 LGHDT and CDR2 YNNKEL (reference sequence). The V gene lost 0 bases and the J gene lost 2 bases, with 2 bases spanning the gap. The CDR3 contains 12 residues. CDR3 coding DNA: TGTGCCAGCAGCCAAGAGGCCTACGAGCAGTACTTC. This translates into CASSQEAYEQYF.

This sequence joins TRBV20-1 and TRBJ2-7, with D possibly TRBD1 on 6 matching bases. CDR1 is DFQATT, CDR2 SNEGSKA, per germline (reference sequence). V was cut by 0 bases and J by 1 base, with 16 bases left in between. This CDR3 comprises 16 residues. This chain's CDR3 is CSARDHGRGLSYEQYF. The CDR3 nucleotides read TGCAGTGCTAGAGATCATGGCAGGGGATTATCCTACGAGCAGTACTTC.

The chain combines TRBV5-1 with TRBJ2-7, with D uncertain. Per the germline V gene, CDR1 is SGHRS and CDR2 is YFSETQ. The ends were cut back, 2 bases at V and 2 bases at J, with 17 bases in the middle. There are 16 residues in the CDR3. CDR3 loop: CASSLRTDLFTYEQYF. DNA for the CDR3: TGCGCCAGCAGCTTACGGACCGACCTCTTCACCTACGAGCAGTACTTC.

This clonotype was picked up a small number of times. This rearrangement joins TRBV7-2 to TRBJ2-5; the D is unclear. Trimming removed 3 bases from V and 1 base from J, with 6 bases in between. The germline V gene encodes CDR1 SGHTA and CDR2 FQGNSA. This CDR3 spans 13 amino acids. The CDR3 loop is CASSFMSQETQYF. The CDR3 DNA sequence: TGTGCCAGCAGCTTCATGTCCCAAGAGACCCAGTACTTC.

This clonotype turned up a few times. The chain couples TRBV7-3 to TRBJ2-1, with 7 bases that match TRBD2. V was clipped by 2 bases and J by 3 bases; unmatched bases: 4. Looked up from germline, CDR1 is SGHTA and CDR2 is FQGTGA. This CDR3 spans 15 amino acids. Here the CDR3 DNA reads TGTGCCAGCAGCTTATGGACGGGGGGCTACAATGAGCAGTTCTTC. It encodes CASSLWTGGYNEQFF.

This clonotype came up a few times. This CDR3 is CASSPSYQGANYGYTF. The CDR3 DNA reads as TGTGCCAGCAGCCCCTCATACCAGGGCGCTAACTATGGCTACACCTTC. The rearrangement uses TRBV7-9 and TRBJ1-2; weak D call: TRBD1 (5 bases). This CDR3 contains 16 residues. V lost 5 bases to trimming and J lost 0 bases, with 16 bases between them. Germline loops: CDR1 SEHNR, CDR2 FQNEAQ (reference sequence).

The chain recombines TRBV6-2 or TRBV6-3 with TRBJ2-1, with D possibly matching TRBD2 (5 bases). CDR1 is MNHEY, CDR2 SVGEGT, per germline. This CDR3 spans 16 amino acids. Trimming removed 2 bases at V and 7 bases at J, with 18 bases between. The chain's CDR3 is CASSYHNLAPGNEQFF. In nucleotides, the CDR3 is TGTGCCAGCAGTTACCACAACTTAGCGCCGGGGAATGAGCAGTTCTTC.

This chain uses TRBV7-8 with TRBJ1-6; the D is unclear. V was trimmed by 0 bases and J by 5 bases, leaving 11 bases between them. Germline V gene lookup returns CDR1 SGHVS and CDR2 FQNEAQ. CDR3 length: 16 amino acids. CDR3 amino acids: CASSLARASNNSPLHF. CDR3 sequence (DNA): TGTGCCAGCAGCTTAGCGCGGGCTTCCAATAATTCACCCCTCCACTTT.

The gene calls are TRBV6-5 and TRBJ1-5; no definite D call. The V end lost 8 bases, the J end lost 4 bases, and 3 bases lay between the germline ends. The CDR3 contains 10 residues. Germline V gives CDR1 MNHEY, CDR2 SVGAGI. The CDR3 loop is CASGNQPQHF. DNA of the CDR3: TGTGCCAGCGGGAATCAGCCCCAGCATTTT.

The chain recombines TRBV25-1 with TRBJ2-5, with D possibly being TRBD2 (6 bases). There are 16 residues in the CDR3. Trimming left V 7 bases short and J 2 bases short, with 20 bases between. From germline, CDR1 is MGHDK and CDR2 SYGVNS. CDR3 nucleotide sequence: TGTGCCAGCAACCAAGCCGGCCAGGGAGGTCAAGAGACCCAGTACTTC. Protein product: CASNQAGQGGQETQYF.

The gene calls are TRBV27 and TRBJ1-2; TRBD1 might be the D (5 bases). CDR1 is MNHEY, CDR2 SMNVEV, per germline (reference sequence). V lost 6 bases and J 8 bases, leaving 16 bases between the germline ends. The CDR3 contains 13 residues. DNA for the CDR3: TGTGCCAGCAGCCGGGACCGCTTTGGAGGCTACACCTTC. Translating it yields CASSRDRFGGYTF.

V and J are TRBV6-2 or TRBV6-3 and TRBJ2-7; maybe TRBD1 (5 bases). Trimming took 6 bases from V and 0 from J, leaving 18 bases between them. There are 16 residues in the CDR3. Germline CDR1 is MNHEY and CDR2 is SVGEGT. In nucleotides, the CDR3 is TGTGCCAGCAGACTTCGACAGACTGCGATCTCCTACGAGCAGTACTTC. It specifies CASRLRQTAISYEQYF.